This TCR beta chain came from a study of T cells in Graves' hyperthyroidism and ophthalmopathy. The CDR3 covers 13 residues. V lost 5 bases to trimming and J lost 0 bases; unmatched junction nucleotides: 3. Germline CDR1 and CDR2: DFQATT and SNEGSKA (reference sequence). There were TCR beta CDR3 regions amplified from RNA transcripts. HTBI primers were used for first-round RT-PCR of the TCR CDR3. One entry per CDR3 protein results from TCRdb running MiXCR on the multiplex PCR reads. The sample comprises hundreds of thousands of distinct CDR3 sequences, 15% to 20% of which are singletons, and about 18% rests with the top ten. This clonotype was recorded many times.

The receptor comes from a woman in her late teens or twenties with Graves' hyperthyroidism. This chain links TRBV20-1 with TRBJ1-1, with 7 bases lining up with TRBD1. Source material: blood. In DNA form, the CDR3 reads TGCAGTGCTTTGGGGACAGTGAACACTGAAGCTTTCTTT. As protein: CSALGTVNTEAFF.